A selection of T cell receptor beta chains follows, all from one sample in a study of regulatory T cells in long-lasting Graves disease. TCRdb processed the multiplex PCR reads anew with MiXCR; each CDR3 protein has one entry. The data hold hundreds of thousands of distinct CDR3 sequences, with around 15% observed a single time. The same data also went into a second study, on T cells in Graves' hyperthyroidism and ophthalmopathy.

The sample was peripheral blood mononuclear cells (PBMCs), taken at new diagnosis, from a patient treated with antithyroid drugs. These receptor sequences come from a man aged 35 to 55 with Graves disease. CDR3s include the opening cysteine and the closing phenylalanine or tryptophan. D genes are given only for firm matches. Expanded clones get a size class; other rows say once, few or many, or leave the size out.

j_call,d_call,clone_size,v_call,cdr3_aa,cdr3_nt
TRBJ2-1,TRBD1,many,TRBV7-8,CAGSLPGQGREQFF,TGTGCCGGCAGCTTACCTGGACAGGGGAGAGAGCAGTTCTTC
TRBJ2-5,NA,many,TRBV6-1,CASSLDVGQETQYF,TGTGCCAGCAGCCTGGATGTAGGCCAAGAGACCCAGTACTTC
TRBJ2-7,NA,many,TRBV12-3/TRBV12-4,CASSKTGGGVGGRLPEQYF,TGTGCCAGCAGCAAAACTGGGGGAGGTGTTGGGGGCCGCTTACCCGAGCAGTACTTC
TRBJ1-1,TRBD1,many,TRBV20-1,CSAPDRGRTEAFF,TGCAGTGCCCCGGACAGGGGGCGAACTGAAGCTTTCTTT
TRBJ2-4,NA,many,TRBV30,CAWSVIKNIQYF,TGTGCCTGGAGTGTAATCAAAAACATTCAGTACTTC
TRBJ2-3,NA,once,TRBV5-1,CASSLETATDTQYF,TGCGCCAGCAGCTTGGAGACAGCCACAGATACGCAGTATTTT
TRBJ1-5,NA,NA,TRBV6-2/TRBV6-3,CASSYSSFSANQPQHF,TGTGCCAGCAGTTACTCGAGCTTCTCCGCAAATCAGCCCCAGCATTTT
TRBJ2-7,TRBD2,many,TRBV7-9,CASSLEAGRSYEQYF,TGTGCCAGCAGCTTAGAAGCGGGGAGATCCTACGAGCAGTACTTC
TRBJ1-6,NA,NA,TRBV25-1,CASSGSIGSRTNSPLHF,TGTGCCAGCAGTGGGTCCATAGGCTCTCGGACAAATTCACCCCTCCACTTT
TRBJ1-4,NA,many,TRBV28,CASSLWEEGETNEKLFF,TGTGCCAGCAGTTTATGGGAGGAGGGGGAAACTAATGAAAAACTGTTTTTT
TRBJ2-3,NA,many,TRBV4-2,CASSRSPRTHTREDTQYF,TGTGCCAGCAGCCGCTCTCCTCGGACCCATACCCGGGAAGATACGCAGTATTTT
TRBJ2-7,NA,many,TRBV20-1,CSARGQVAYEQYF,TGCAGTGCTAGAGGCCAGGTCGCCTACGAGCAGTACTTC
TRBJ1-5,NA,NA,TRBV6-1,CASSPWVGGNNQPQHF,TGTGCCAGCAGCCCTTGGGTGGGCGGGAACAATCAGCCCCAGCATTTT
TRBJ2-4,NA,many,TRBV20-1,CSARDRRATLAKNIQYF,TGCAGTGCTAGAGATCGTAGGGCTACATTAGCCAAAAACATTCAGTACTTC
TRBJ2-1,TRBD1,NA,TRBV11-1,CASSLAGTVGDEQFF,TGTGCCAGCAGCTTAGCGGGGACAGTAGGCGATGAGCAGTTCTTC
TRBJ2-7,TRBD1,NA,TRBV5-1,CASSMGQALGEQYF,TGCGCCAGCAGTATGGGACAGGCCTTGGGAGAGCAGTACTTC
TRBJ1-2,NA,NA,TRBV7-8,CASSQEDIGQGGGYTF,TGTGCCAGCAGCCAAGAGGATATTGGGCAGGGTGGTGGCTACACCTTC
TRBJ2-1,TRBD1,NA,TRBV3-1,CAGSQPPDRDNEQFF,TGTGCCGGCAGCCAACCGCCCGACAGGGACAATGAGCAGTTCTTC
TRBJ1-3,NA,once,TRBV30,CAWGPPGAPGNTIYF,TGTGCCTGGGGACCTCCCGGGGCGCCTGGAAACACCATATATTTT
TRBJ2-6,NA,few,TRBV10-3,CAIGGRANVLTF,TGTGCCATCGGAGGTCGGGCCAACGTCCTGACTTTC
TRBJ2-7,TRBD1,NA,TRBV7-9,CASSPGQGISYEQYF,TGTGCCAGCAGCCCCGGACAGGGGATCTCCTACGAGCAGTACTTC
TRBJ1-4,TRBD1,few,TRBV19,CASSMWDRLNEKLFF,TGTGCCAGTAGTATGTGGGACAGACTTAATGAAAAACTGTTTTTT
TRBJ1-5,NA,few,TRBV19,CASKSMFPTSPQHF,TGTGCCAGTAAGTCTATGTTCCCCACCTCACCCCAGCATTTT
TRBJ2-3,NA,many,TRBV2,CASSKDRRGGADTQYF,TGTGCCAGCAGCAAAGACAGGAGGGGGGGCGCGGATACGCAGTATTTT
TRBJ2-2,NA,many,TRBV2,CASKRAVNTGELFF,TGTGCCAGCAAGAGGGCTGTGAACACCGGGGAGCTGTTTTTT
TRBJ1-2,TRBD1,few,TRBV28,CASSLLRGLYGYTF,TGTGCCAGCAGTTTACTCAGGGGGCTCTATGGCTACACCTTC
TRBJ2-3,TRBD2,many,TRBV5-1,CASSGGAGTSVADTQYF,TGTGCCAGCAGCGGGGGGGCCGGGACTAGCGTTGCAGATACGCAGTATTTT
TRBJ1-6,NA,few,TRBV4-1,CASSQDGYSYNSPLHF,TGCGCCAGCAGCCAAGACGGATACTCCTATAATTCACCCCTCCACTTT
TRBJ2-7,TRBD2,few,TRBV20-1,CSVALAGGYSYEQYF,TGCAGTGTCGCCCTAGCGGGGGGTTACTCCTACGAGCAGTACTTC
TRBJ1-1,TRBD1,few,TRBV5-8,CASSLKLGQGAVTFF,TGCGCCAGCAGCTTGAAGTTGGGGCAGGGGGCGGTGACTTTCTTT
TRBJ1-2,TRBD1,NA,TRBV5-5,CASSKGQGDYGYTF,TGTGCCAGCAGCAAGGGACAGGGCGACTATGGCTACACCTTC
TRBJ2-5,TRBD2,few,TRBV27,CASRSGGGETQYF,TGTGCCAGCAGATCGGGGGGGGGGGAGACCCAGTACTTC
TRBJ2-2,TRBD1,NA,TRBV24-1,CTTSEPTGDTGELFF,TGTACCACCAGTGAACCTACAGGGGACACCGGGGAGCTGTTTTTT
TRBJ2-7,TRBD1,many,TRBV3-1,CASSPTGQATYEQYF,TGTGCCAGCAGCCCGACGGGACAGGCGACCTACGAGCAGTACTTC
TRBJ2-1,NA,many,TRBV3-1,CASSPSLSHEQFF,TGTGCCAGCAGCCCGTCTTTAAGCCATGAGCAGTTCTTC
TRBJ2-3,NA,NA,TRBV4-1,CASSLAENTDTQYF,TGCGCCAGCAGCCTGGCGGAGAACACAGATACGCAGTATTTT
TRBJ2-3,NA,many,TRBV20-1,CSAQDRQAATDTQYF,TGCAGTGCTCAGGACAGACAGGCCGCCACAGATACGCAGTATTTT
TRBJ1-1,TRBD1,many,TRBV7-8,CASSARTGGTEAFF,TGTGCCAGCAGCGCCCGGACAGGGGGCACTGAAGCTTTCTTT
TRBJ1-5,TRBD1,many,TRBV2,CASSKDRVDQPQHF,TGTGCCAGTTCAAAAGACAGGGTGGATCAGCCCCAGCATTTT
TRBJ1-4,NA,many,TRBV28,CASSFLGQGSEKLFF,TGTGCCAGCAGTTTCCTGGGCCAGGGTAGCGAAAAACTGTTTTTT
TRBJ2-7,NA,NA,TRBV6-5,CASSLAQPYEQYF,TGTGCCAGCAGTTTAGCACAACCCTACGAGCAGTACTTC
TRBJ2-3,NA,many,TRBV7-2,CASSPQGGRGITDTQYF,TGTGCCAGCAGCCCCCAGGGGGGACGGGGGATTACAGATACGCAGTATTTT
TRBJ2-7,NA,many,TRBV30,CALQSWGGEQYF,TGTGCCCTTCAAAGTTGGGGCGGGGAGCAGTACTTC
TRBJ1-1,NA,many,TRBV27,CASRETGFRTEAFF,TGTGCCAGCAGAGAAACAGGGTTTCGCACTGAAGCTTTCTTT
TRBJ1-2,NA,NA,TRBV6-2/TRBV6-3,CASGRPKANYGYTF,TGTGCCAGCGGACGTCCTAAAGCTAACTATGGCTACACCTTC
TRBJ2-3,NA,NA,TRBV2,CASRVWAGATDTQYF,TGTGCCAGCAGGGTCTGGGCGGGGGCCACAGATACGCAGTATTTT
TRBJ2-7,NA,many,TRBV28,CASSLKGSPYEQYF,TGTGCCAGCAGTTTAAAGGGGTCCCCTTACGAGCAGTACTTC
TRBJ2-3,NA,few,TRBV6-2/TRBV6-3,CASSYWASTDTQYF,TGTGCCAGCAGTTACTGGGCTAGCACAGATACGCAGTATTTT
TRBJ1-2,NA,NA,TRBV10-3,CAISESRGSTNGYTF,TGTGCCATCAGTGAGTCAAGGGGTAGTACTAATGGCTACACCTTC
TRBJ1-1,NA,many,TRBV12-3/TRBV12-4,CASSKNTEAFF,TGTGCCAGCAGCAAAAACACTGAAGCTTTCTTT
TRBJ1-4,NA,few,TRBV12-3/TRBV12-4,CASSFVGATNEKLFF,TGTGCCAGCAGTTTTGTGGGGGCAACTAATGAAAAACTGTTTTTT
TRBJ1-5,NA,many,TRBV20-1,CSARAGYSNQPQHF,TGCAGTGCTAGAGCAGGATATAGCAATCAGCCCCAGCATTTT
TRBJ1-5,NA,many,TRBV20-1,CSARVTDSYSSNQPQHF,TGCAGTGCTAGAGTTACCGACAGCTACTCTAGCAATCAGCCCCAGCATTTT